This T cell receptor beta chain is from a study of T cells in tuberculosis (dated by TCRdb to about 2018). Some background on the complete study: To characterize T cells specific for the mycobacterial lipid antigen glucose monomycolate (GMM), the study used CD1B tetramers together with high-throughput TCR immunosequencing. A South African clinical cohort compared IGRA-negative adolescents, IGRA-positive adolescents with latent tuberculosis and adults with active tuberculosis, 9 to 11 per group.

Findings and caveats that apply to the study as a whole: Which clinical samples got chosen depended on the availability of cryopreserved specimens, and the active tuberculosis cases were adults, whereas the controls were adolescents. The smaller NN-distances were partly driven by shorter CDR3-alpha lengths in active tuberculosis patients, and the difference for TCR-beta did not reach statistical significance. Using GEM motif frequencies, a classifier achieved 65% to 75% accuracy, whereas a classifier built on the diverse GMM-specific repertoire got to more than 85% accuracy (AUROC roughly 0.9). Compared with IGRA-negative controls, TCR-alpha repertoires from active tuberculosis had smaller mean NN-distances to GMM-specific TCRs, which suggests clonal expansion of these TCRs.

From its cysteine to its phenylalanine, the CDR3 spans 15 amino acids. Left in the record is the CDR3 DNA by itself, 45 bases read in frame from the first base. Per the germline V gene, SGHTA is the CDR1 and FQGTGA is the CDR2. V is clipped by 1 base and J by 1 base, and the sequence between their germline boundaries is 10 bases long. At study entry, a tuberculin skin test and the QuantiFERON-TB GOLD In-Tube IGRA were used to screen adolescents for latent tuberculosis infection. Unsorted cryopreserved PBMC were immunosequenced, covering on average around 100,000 T cells per clinical donor. Eleven high schools in the Worcester region of the Western Cape, South Africa, served as enrollment sites for adolescents aged 12 to 18 years. Some 10 M. tuberculosis-infected and some 10 uninfected adolescents were selected with matching for age and sex. Adolescent PBMC were isolated from freshly drawn heparinized blood by density centrifugation and cryopreserved.

As concerns this clone: No cognate antigen has been identified for it. Per-base qualities were not stored, and no clone one base away is much larger.

The immunoSEQ multiplex PCR assay was used to generate TCR libraries, with TCR-beta and/or TCR-alpha/delta assays applied to each sample. The amplified TCR libraries were sequenced using the Illumina high-throughput platform. Regarding the original processing steps: Clustering and dimensionality reduction were performed using pairwise TCRdist distances among GMM-specific receptors from ex vivo sorted or in vitro expanded T cells. Each clinical repertoire received a mean NN-distance score, defined as the average TCRdist to the nearest 10% of tetramer-positive reference sequences. GEM TCR motif frequency was calculated as the fraction of unique TCRs that matched known GEM sequences by V/J usage and CDR3 length. Active tuberculosis was classified by linear discriminant analysis with leave-one-out cross-validation, implemented in scikit-learn. TCRdb mirrors the immuneACCESS table, restricted to in-frame sequences. Some clones are absent from its copies; in checked studies, under half trace to an unresolved V gene, and the reason for the others is unknown. The V and J calls and clone size come from that table; D and trimming were worked out from the DNA. The sample profile shows about 29,000 clones; approximately 95% of them were found once. In total, the top ten clones hold just under 5% of the sample.

The TCR comes from a donor under 30 with latent tuberculosis or without tuberculosis infection. The chain employs TRBV7-3 and TRBJ1-1; no confident D gene assignment can be made. Sequenced material: PBMCs. The CDR3: CASSLILAGNTEAFF. DNA sequence: TGTGCCAGCAGCTTAATCCTGGCAGGGAACACTGAAGCTTTCTTT. Outside the CDR3, residues come from the reference TRBV7-3 and TRBJ1-1 proteins, so the full variable domain is: GAGVSQTPSNKVTEKGKYVELRCDPISGHTALYWYRQSLGQGPEFLIYFQGTGAADDSGLPNDRFFAVRPEGSVSTLKIQRTERGDSAVYLCASSLILAGNTEAFFGQGTRLTVV.